This T cell receptor (beta chain) was identified during a study of chemoradiotherapy in HPV16-positive cancers. About the study: Functional T-cell assays on a couple of HPV16-positive patients' cells defined candidate HPV-specific clones and common TCR motifs.

The CDR3 totals 16 residues. The V segment lost 3 bases and the J segment 0 bases; nucleotides outside the gene matches: 6. CDR1 is SGDLS and CDR2 is YYNGEE in the germline V gene. The repertoire was sequenced with immunoSEQ multiplex PCR; TCRdb's copy has only in-frame clones and lacks some. The sample includes approximately 9,800 clones, about 89% of them seen just once. Study-wide points: Candidate HPV-specific clones and E7-related TCR motifs grew in tumor during treatment. HPV-specific T cells were functionally defined from only a couple of HPV16-positive patients.

This clone was seen a single time. Antigen: not known. The V gene is TRBV9, the J gene TRBJ2-3, with TRBD2 identical over 8 bases. Sample: blood, taken from a patient who underwent chemoradiotherapy. This sequence was found in a human donor with HPV-associated anogenital cancer. The DNA of the CDR3 is TGTGCCAGCAGCGACGGGGGGGGGATCAGCACAGATACGCAGTATTTT. The encoded protein is CASSDGGGISTDTQYF.